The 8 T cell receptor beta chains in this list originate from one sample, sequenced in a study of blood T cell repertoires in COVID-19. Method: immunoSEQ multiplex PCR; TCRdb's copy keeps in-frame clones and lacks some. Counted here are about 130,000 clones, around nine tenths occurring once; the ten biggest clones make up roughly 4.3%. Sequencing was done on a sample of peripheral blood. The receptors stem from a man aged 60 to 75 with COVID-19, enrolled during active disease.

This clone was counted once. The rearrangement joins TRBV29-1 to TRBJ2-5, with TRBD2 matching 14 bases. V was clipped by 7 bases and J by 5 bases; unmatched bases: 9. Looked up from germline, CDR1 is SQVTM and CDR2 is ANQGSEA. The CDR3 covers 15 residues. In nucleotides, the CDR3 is TGCAGCGCCTTTGGGACTAGCGGGGGTTGGGAGACCCAGTACTTC. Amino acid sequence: CSAFGTSGGWETQYF.

The CDR3 DNA reads as TGTGCCAGCAGCTTAGCGAGGCGGGGGGCAGTCCATGAGCAGTTCTTC. Its translation is CASSLARRGAVHEQFF. This chain joins TRBV7-2 and TRBJ2-1; TRBD2 matches at 8 bases. V dropped 0 bases and J dropped 8; count of bases not matched to a gene: 9. Germline V CDR1 and CDR2: SGHTA, FQGNSA. The CDR3 covers 16 residues.

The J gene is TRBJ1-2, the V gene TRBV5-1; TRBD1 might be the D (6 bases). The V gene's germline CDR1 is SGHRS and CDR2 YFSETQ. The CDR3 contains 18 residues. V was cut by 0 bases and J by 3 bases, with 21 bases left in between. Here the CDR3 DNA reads TGCGCCAGCAGCTTGGCCCCGGGGGGCAGGAACCTGGACTATGGCTACACCTTC. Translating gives CASSLAPGGRNLDYGYTF.

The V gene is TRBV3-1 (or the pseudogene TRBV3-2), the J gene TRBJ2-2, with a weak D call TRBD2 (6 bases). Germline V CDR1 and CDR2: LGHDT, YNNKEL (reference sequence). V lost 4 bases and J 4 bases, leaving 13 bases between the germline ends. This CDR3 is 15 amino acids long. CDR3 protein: CASSPDGGFTGELFF. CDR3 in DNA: TGTGCCAGCAGCCCAGATGGGGGGTTCACCGGGGAGCTGTTTTTT.

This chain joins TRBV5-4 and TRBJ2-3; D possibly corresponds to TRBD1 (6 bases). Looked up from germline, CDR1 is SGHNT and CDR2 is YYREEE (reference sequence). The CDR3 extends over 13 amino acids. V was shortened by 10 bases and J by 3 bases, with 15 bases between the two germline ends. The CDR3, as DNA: TGTGCCCTTGGGACACCAAATACAGATACGCAGTATTTT. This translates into CALGTPNTDTQYF.

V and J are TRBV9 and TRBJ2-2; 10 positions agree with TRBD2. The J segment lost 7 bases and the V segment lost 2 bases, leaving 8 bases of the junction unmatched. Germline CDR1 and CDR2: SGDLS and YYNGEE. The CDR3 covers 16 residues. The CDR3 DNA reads TGTGCCAGCAGCGTGCTAGCGGGGGCCCTTGTCGGGGAGCTGTTTTTT. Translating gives CASSVLAGALVGELFF.

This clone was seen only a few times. CDR3 protein: CASSSGFVSNQPQHF. The CDR3 DNA sequence: TGTGCCAGCAGCTCGGGATTCGTTAGCAATCAGCCCCAGCATTTT. V is TRBV5-8 and J is TRBJ1-5; no firm D call. V was clipped by 3 bases and J by 0 bases, with 10 bases between them. The germline V gene has CDR1 SGHTS and CDR2 YDEGEE. There are 15 residues in the CDR3.

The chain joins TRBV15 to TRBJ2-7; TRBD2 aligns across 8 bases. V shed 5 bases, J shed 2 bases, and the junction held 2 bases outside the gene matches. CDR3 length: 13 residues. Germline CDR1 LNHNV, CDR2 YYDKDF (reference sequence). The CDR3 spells CATSLGLAYEQYF. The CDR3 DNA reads TGTGCCACCAGCTTGGGACTAGCCTACGAGCAGTACTTC.